The present T cell receptor (beta chain) was sequenced within a study of blood T cell repertoires in COVID-19. Sequenced by immunoSEQ multiplex PCR; TCRdb stores in-frame clones only, minus some. The data contain roughly 230,000 clones, about 85% of them singletons. The CDR3 covers 15 residues. The V gene's germline CDR1 is LGHDT and CDR2 YNNKEL (reference sequence). Unmatched junction bases numbered 3, after V lost 1 base and J lost 4 bases. The chain links TRBV3-1 (or the pseudogene TRBV3-2) to TRBJ1-5; TRBD1 matches at 8 bases. Input material: peripheral blood. The source of this sequence is a man in his sixties or seventies with acute or convalescent COVID-19. The CDR3 coding sequence is TGTGCCAGCAGCCAAGGGACAGGGCTTAATCAGCCCCAGCATTTT. It translates to CASSQGTGLNQPQHF.